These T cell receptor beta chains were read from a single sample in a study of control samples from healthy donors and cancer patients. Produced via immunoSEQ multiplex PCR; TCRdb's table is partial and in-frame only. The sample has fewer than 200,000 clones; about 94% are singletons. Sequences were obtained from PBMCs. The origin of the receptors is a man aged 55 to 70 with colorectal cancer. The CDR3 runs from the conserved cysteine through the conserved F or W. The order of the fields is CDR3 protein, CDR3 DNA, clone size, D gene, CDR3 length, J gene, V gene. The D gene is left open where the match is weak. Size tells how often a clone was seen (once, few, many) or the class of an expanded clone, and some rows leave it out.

CASSSVGRGNSGELFF,TGTGCCAGTAGTTCCGTTGGCAGGGGGAACTCCGGGGAGCTGTTTTTT,-,TRBD1,16,TRBJ2-2,TRBV19
CASSSYLEAFF,TGTGCCAGCAGTTCCTACCTTGAAGCTTTCTTT,-,-,11,TRBJ1-1,TRBV28
CAIRRAGDRTQETQYF,TGTGCCATCAGGCGAGCCGGGGACAGGACTCAAGAGACCCAGTACTTC,-,TRBD1,16,TRBJ2-5,TRBV10-3
CSADSYEQYF,TGCAGTGCTGATTCCTACGAGCAGTACTTC,once,-,10,TRBJ2-7,TRBV20-1
CASSKRRRDTTTGELFF,TGTGCCAGCAGCAAACGGCGTCGGGACACGACCACCGGGGAGCTGTTTTTT,-,-,17,TRBJ2-2,TRBV21-1
CASSQVSSGANVLTF,TGTGCCAGCAGCCAAGTTTCCTCTGGGGCCAACGTCCTGACTTTC,-,-,15,TRBJ2-6,TRBV11-2
CASSDPGAETQYF,TGTGCCAGCAGTGACCCCGGGGCAGAGACCCAGTACTTC,-,-,13,TRBJ2-5,TRBV6-1
CASSPSPLVTAADTQYF,TGCGCCAGCAGCCCCTCTCCACTAGTAACCGCCGCAGATACGCAGTATTTT,-,-,17,TRBJ2-3,TRBV4-1
CASSLGSNQPQHF,TGTGCCAGCAGCTTGGGGAGCAATCAGCCCCAGCATTTT,-,-,13,TRBJ1-5,TRBV5-6
CASSLGTSGVQETQYF,TGTGCCAGCAGCTTGGGGACTAGCGGCGTTCAAGAGACCCAGTACTTC,-,TRBD2,16,TRBJ2-5,TRBV5-6
CASSDGGALYYGYTF,TGTGCCAGCAGTGATGGGGGGGCGTTGTACTATGGCTACACCTTC,-,-,15,TRBJ1-2,TRBV6-1
CASTSFSYEQYF,TGTGCCAGCACGAGTTTCTCCTACGAGCAGTACTTC,once,-,12,TRBJ2-7,TRBV6-5
CASSIVTAKNTQYF,TGTGCCAGTAGTATAGTCACAGCGAAAAATACGCAGTATTTT,once,-,14,TRBJ2-3,TRBV19
CASSGTGWSSYEQYF,TGTGCCAGCAGTGGGACAGGGTGGTCCTCCTACGAGCAGTACTTC,-,TRBD1,15,TRBJ2-7,TRBV2
CASSTGQRANSPLHF,TGTGCCAGCAGTACGGGACAGCGGGCCAATTCACCCCTCCACTTT,-,TRBD1,15,TRBJ1-6,TRBV28
CASSPPIQTSGAGDIQYF,TGTGCCAGCTCACCACCAATTCAGACTAGCGGGGCCGGCGACATTCAGTACTTC,-,TRBD2,18,TRBJ2-4,TRBV18
CASSRQGLGSEQYF,TGTGCCAGCAGCAGACAGGGGCTCGGGTCAGAGCAGTACTTC,-,TRBD1,14,TRBJ2-7,TRBV27
CASSLAGGQYNEQFF,TGTGCCAGCAGCTTAGCGGGGGGTCAGTACAATGAGCAGTTCTTC,-,TRBD2,15,TRBJ2-1,TRBV5-4
CASSYRDSGAFF,TGTGCCAGCAGCTATAGAGACAGTGGCGCTTTCTTT,-,-,12,TRBJ1-1,TRBV7-9
CASSLQGGREAFF,TGCGCCAGCAGCTTGCAGGGCGGGAGGGAAGCTTTCTTT,-,-,13,TRBJ1-1,TRBV5-1
CATEDRTGTEAFF,TGTGCCACTGAGGACAGGACCGGCACTGAAGCTTTCTTT,-,TRBD1,13,TRBJ1-1,TRBV10-3
CAWSGTGGNQPQHF,TGTGCCTGGAGTGGGACAGGGGGCAATCAGCCCCAGCATTTT,-,TRBD1,14,TRBJ1-5,TRBV30
CASSLDGGWETQYF,TGCGCCAGCAGCTTGGATGGGGGTTGGGAGACCCAGTACTTC,once,-,14,TRBJ2-5,TRBV5-1
CASRNPDRVGGYTF,TGTGCCAGCCGAAACCCGGACAGGGTGGGTGGCTACACCTTC,-,TRBD1,14,TRBJ1-2,TRBV2
CASSETVSGPNEQFF,TGCGCCAGCAGCGAAACAGTATCCGGGCCCAATGAGCAGTTCTTC,-,-,15,TRBJ2-1,TRBV5-1
CASSQVRGYGELFF,TGTGCCAGCAGCCAAGTGCGCGGGTATGGGGAGCTGTTTTTT,-,-,14,TRBJ2-2,TRBV4-2
CATSRDRASLASGANVLTF,TGTGCCACCAGCAGAGATAGGGCCTCCCTAGCCTCTGGGGCCAACGTCCTGACTTTC,-,-,19,TRBJ2-6,TRBV15
CASSIRAGETQYF,TGTGCCAGCAGCATCAGGGCGGGTGAGACCCAGTACTTC,-,-,13,TRBJ2-5,TRBV9
CASISSGTSGQPQHF,TGTGCCAGTATCTCTTCCGGGACATCGGGTCAGCCCCAGCATTTT,-,-,15,TRBJ1-5,TRBV19
CASSLVFAGAIQETQYF,TGTGCCAGCAGCTTGGTGTTCGCGGGGGCGATCCAAGAGACCCAGTACTTC,-,-,17,TRBJ2-5,TRBV5-8
CASSSDLGYGYTF,TGTGCCAGCAGCTCGGACCTGGGGTATGGCTACACCTTC,-,-,13,TRBJ1-2,TRBV7-2
CASSGDRPAYEQYF,TGCGCCAGCAGCGGGGACAGGCCCGCCTACGAGCAGTACTTC,once,TRBD1,14,TRBJ2-7,TRBV5-1
CASSATGGAQPQHF,TGTGCCAGCAGCGCAACAGGGGGCGCGCAGCCCCAGCATTTT,-,TRBD1,14,TRBJ1-5,TRBV7-2
CASSESPGGAGVFYEQYF,TGTGCCAGCAGCGAGAGCCCCGGTGGAGCGGGGGTATTCTACGAGCAGTACTTC,-,TRBD2,18,TRBJ2-7,TRBV9
CASSPGTVNTEAFF,TGCGCCAGCAGCCCCGGGACAGTGAACACTGAAGCTTTCTTT,-,TRBD1,14,TRBJ1-1,TRBV5-1
CASSLLGTAESGNTIYF,TGTGCCAGCAGCCTACTTGGGACCGCCGAATCTGGAAACACCATATATTTT,-,-,17,TRBJ1-3,TRBV11-2
CASSYSGQGNYGYTF,TGTGCCAGCAGTTACTCGGGACAGGGCAACTATGGCTACACCTTC,-,TRBD1,15,TRBJ1-2,TRBV6-5
CASSPPGRRSSYEQYF,TGTGCCAGCAGTCCTCCGGGACGGAGGAGCTCCTACGAGCAGTACTTC,-,-,16,TRBJ2-7,TRBV14
CASSLAGTVTYEQYF,TGTGCCAGCAGCTTGGCCGGGACAGTTACCTACGAGCAGTACTTC,-,TRBD1,15,TRBJ2-7,TRBV5-8
CASSESSDTEAFF,TGTGCCAGCAGTGAGAGTTCGGACACCGAAGCTTTCTTT,-,-,13,TRBJ1-1,TRBV2
CASSDGTGASYEQYF,TGTGCCAGCAGTGACGGGACAGGGGCTTCCTACGAGCAGTACTTC,-,TRBD1,15,TRBJ2-7,TRBV2
CASSPEGRSGNEQFF,TGTGCCAGCAGCCCAGAAGGGCGATCGGGCAATGAGCAGTTCTTC,-,-,15,TRBJ2-1,TRBV28
CAWLGRNNSPLHF,TGTGCCTGGTTGGGACGTAATAATTCACCCCTCCACTTT,-,-,13,TRBJ1-6,TRBV30
CASSLRDRVSYEQYF,TGCGCCAGCAGTCTCCGGGACAGGGTCTCCTACGAGCAGTACTTC,-,TRBD1,15,TRBJ2-7,TRBV23-1
CASSLKRLANTQYF,TGTGCCAGCAGCTTAAAGCGGCTAGCGAATACGCAGTATTTT,-,-,14,TRBJ2-3,TRBV11-2
CASSERTGREKLFF,TGTGCCAGCAGCGAGAGGACAGGGCGGGAAAAACTGTTTTTT,-,TRBD1,14,TRBJ1-4,TRBV6-5
CASSLGQGQETQYF,TGTGCCAGCAGCCTAGGACAGGGCCAAGAGACCCAGTACTTC,-,TRBD1,14,TRBJ2-5,TRBV4-2
CASSPPGELSGNTIYF,TGCGCCAGCAGCCCTCCGGGAGAACTCTCTGGAAACACCATATATTTT,-,-,16,TRBJ1-3,TRBV5-1
CASSPYLNTEAFF,TGTGCCAGCAGCCCATATTTGAACACTGAAGCTTTCTTT,-,-,13,TRBJ1-1,TRBV7-9
CASSLGFSAGLFSTDTQYF,TGTGCCAGCAGCTTAGGCTTTAGCGCGGGACTTTTTAGCACAGATACGCAGTATTTT,-,-,19,TRBJ2-3,TRBV7-9
CASSLGTVEEKLFF,TGTGCCAGCTCACTCGGGACAGTCGAAGAAAAACTGTTTTTT,-,TRBD1,14,TRBJ1-4,TRBV18
CASSRETSGAETQYF,TGTGCCAGTAGTAGGGAGACTAGCGGGGCCGAGACCCAGTACTTC,-,TRBD2,15,TRBJ2-5,TRBV19
CATAAGGPKNIQYF,TGTGCCACCGCGGCGGGGGGCCCTAAAAACATTCAGTACTTC,-,TRBD2,14,TRBJ2-4,TRBV15
CASSLEVGLLYNEQFF,TGTGCCAGCAGCTTGGAGGTGGGGCTCTTATACAATGAGCAGTTCTTC,-,-,16,TRBJ2-1,TRBV5-6
CAPGQAEYYEQYF,TGTGCCCCGGGACAGGCGGAGTACTACGAGCAGTACTTC,-,-,13,TRBJ2-7,TRBV21-1
CASSLYGSSMGYEQYF,TGTGCCAGCAGTTTATACGGCAGTTCCATGGGCTACGAGCAGTACTTC,once,-,16,TRBJ2-7,TRBV28
CASSPGEGARGYEQFF,TGTGCCAGCAGCCCCGGGGAGGGCGCGCGGGGGTATGAGCAGTTCTTC,-,TRBD2,16,TRBJ2-1,TRBV7-9
CASSYRRGPGANVLTF,TGTGCCAGCAGTTACAGGCGGGGGCCTGGGGCCAACGTCCTGACTTTC,-,-,16,TRBJ2-6,TRBV6-5
CASSVDTTGSYEQYF,TGTGCCAGCAGCGTAGACACGACAGGGTCTTACGAGCAGTACTTC,-,TRBD1,15,TRBJ2-7,TRBV9